The entry that follows covers one T cell receptor (beta chain) sequence. Antigen: not known. The sample is drawn from a study of beta chain features in type 1 diabetes. Whole-study context: Examination spanned about 110 million sorted cells from all samples.

CDR1 is SGDLS, CDR2 YYNGEE, per germline. V was trimmed by 3 bases and J by 1 base, leaving 11 bases between them. The CDR3 extends over 15 amino acids. Study results and caveats: Although PCR might favor shorter templates, it would do so equally in patients and controls. Moderate but significant shortening of TCRB CDR3s was recorded in all four CD4+ subsets from Type 1 diabetes patients.

cDNA synthesis used the whole RNA isolate, giving expressed TCRB sequences. Samples of naive, central memory and regulatory T cells yielded a mean of about 3.6 million reads. Method: immunoSEQ multiplex PCR; TCRdb's copy keeps in-frame clones and lacks some. The sample has hundreds of thousands of clones, about 14% seen once. The V gene is TRBV9, the J gene TRBJ1-5, with no clear D. The source is a young man with type 1 diabetes. Material: naive CD4+ T cells from blood. CDR3 loop: CASSADVASNQPQHF. The CDR3 coding sequence is TGTGCCAGCAGCGCCGATGTGGCGAGCAATCAGCCCCAGCATTTT. The whole variable domain, filled in from reference TRBV9 and TRBJ1-5, reads DSGVTQTPKHLITATGQRVTLRCSPRSGDLSVYWYQQSLDQGLQFLIQYYNGEERAKGNILERFSAQQFPDLHSELNLSSLELGDSALYFCASSADVASNQPQHFGDGTRLSIL.